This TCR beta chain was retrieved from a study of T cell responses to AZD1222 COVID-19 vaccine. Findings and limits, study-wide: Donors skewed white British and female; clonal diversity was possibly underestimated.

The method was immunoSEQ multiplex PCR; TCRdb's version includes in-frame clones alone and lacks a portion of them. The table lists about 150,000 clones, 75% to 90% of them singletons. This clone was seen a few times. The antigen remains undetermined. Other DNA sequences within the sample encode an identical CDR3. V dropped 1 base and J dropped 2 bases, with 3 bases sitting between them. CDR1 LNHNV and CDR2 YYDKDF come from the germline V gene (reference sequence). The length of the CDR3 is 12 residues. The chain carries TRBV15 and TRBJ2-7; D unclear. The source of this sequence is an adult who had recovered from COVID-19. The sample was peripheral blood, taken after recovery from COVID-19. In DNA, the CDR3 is TGTGCCACCAGCAGAGGAACCTACGAGCAGTACTTC. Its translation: CATSRGTYEQYF.